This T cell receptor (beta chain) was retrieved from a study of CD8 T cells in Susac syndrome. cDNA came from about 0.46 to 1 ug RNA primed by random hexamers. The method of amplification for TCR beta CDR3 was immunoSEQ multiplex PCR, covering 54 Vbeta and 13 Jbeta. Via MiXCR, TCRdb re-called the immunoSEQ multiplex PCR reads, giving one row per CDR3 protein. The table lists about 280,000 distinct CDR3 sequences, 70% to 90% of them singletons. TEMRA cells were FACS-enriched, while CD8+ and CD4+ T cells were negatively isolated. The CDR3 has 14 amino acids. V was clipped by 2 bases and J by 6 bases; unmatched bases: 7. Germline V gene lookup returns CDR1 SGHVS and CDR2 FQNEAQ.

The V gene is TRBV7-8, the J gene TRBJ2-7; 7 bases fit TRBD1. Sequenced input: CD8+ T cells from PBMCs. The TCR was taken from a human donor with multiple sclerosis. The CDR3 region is CASSLPGQFGEQYF. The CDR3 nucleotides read TGTGCCAGCAGCTTACCGGGACAGTTTGGCGAGCAGTACTTC.